Shown below are 13 T cell receptor beta chains from a single sample sequenced in a study of T cells in Graves' hyperthyroidism and ophthalmopathy. Amplified regions were TCR beta CDR3 sequences from RNA transcripts. The TCR CDR3 was amplified in a first-round RT-PCR using the HTBI primer set. TCRdb processed the multiplex PCR reads anew with MiXCR; each CDR3 protein has one entry. The table has around 700,000 distinct CDR3 sequences, around a sixth seen once; the top ten hold over 15%. The sequenced sample was blood. The receptors originated from a woman between 50 and 59 years old with Graves' hyperthyroidism that later progressed to Graves' ophthalmopathy.

This clonotype was counted a few times. The chain has TRBV10-3 and TRBJ2-7; D is perhaps TRBD2 (7 bases). This CDR3 region has 15 residues. Deletions cut 5 bases from V and 4 bases from J, with 18 bases between. Germline V gene data show CDR1 as ENHRY and CDR2 as SYGVKD. Written as DNA, the CDR3 is TGTGCCATCAGTCGCGGGGGCCCGCCAGAGTACGAGCAGTACTTC. Protein: CAISRGGPPEYEQYF.

This clonotype has more than one count but fewer than ten. V gene TRBV20-1 combines with J gene TRBJ2-1, with 12 bases aligning to TRBD2. J lost 6 bases, V lost 0 bases, and 12 bases had no gene match. This CDR3 region has 18 residues. Germline-derived CDR1 and CDR2 are DFQATT and SNEGSKA (reference sequence). CDR3 DNA: TGCAGTGCTAGAGATCACTCTAGCGGGGGGGCCCGGGGCAATGAGCAGTTCTTC. It encodes CSARDHSSGGARGNEQFF.

The chain employs TRBV7-3 and TRBJ2-3, with D perhaps TRBD2 (7 bases). V lost 3 bases to trimming and J lost 1 base, with 20 bases between them. From germline, CDR1 is SGHTA and CDR2 FQGTGA. The CDR3 has 18 residues. The CDR3 bases are TGTGCCAGCAGCTTGGGGGGTGGGAACGGGGGGCGCACAGATACGCAGTATTTT. Its protein is CASSLGGGNGGRTDTQYF.

This clonotype appeared a few times. The chain combines TRBV5-6 with TRBJ2-3; maybe TRBD2 (5 bases). Germline CDR1 SGHDT, CDR2 YYEEEE. V lost 3 bases, J lost 0 bases, and 14 bases lay in between. There are 16 residues in the CDR3. The CDR3 DNA reads as TGTGCCAGCAGCTACCTTGCTAGCAGTAGCACAGATACGCAGTATTTT. This encodes CASSYLASSSTDTQYF.

This clonotype has ten or more counts. The chain recombines TRBV27 with TRBJ1-4, with a possible D match to TRBD1 (5 bases). This CDR3 spans 14 amino acids. Trimming stripped 11 bases from V and 5 bases from J, with 18 bases between. Germline CDR1 reads MNHEY; CDR2 reads SMNVEV (reference sequence). CDR3: CASKTGTGNEKLFF. The DNA of the CDR3 is TGTGCCTCGAAGACCGGGACGGGGAATGAAAAACTGTTTTTT.

This clonotype was seen ten or more times. The CDR3 DNA is TGTGCCAGCAGCCAAGATTTCACCTTTACAGATACGCAGTATTTT. Protein product: CASSQDFTFTDTQYF. The chain uses TRBV3-1 and TRBJ2-3; D unclear. Trimming pared 0 bases from V and 3 bases from J, leaving 10 bases between. CDR1 LGHDT and CDR2 YNNKEL come from the germline V gene (reference sequence). The CDR3 runs to 15 residues.

In its sample, this clonotype was seen a few times. This chain joins TRBV20-1 and TRBJ2-1, with 11 nucleotides matching TRBD1. Per the germline V gene, CDR1 is DFQATT and CDR2 is SNEGSKA (reference sequence). The V gene end was trimmed by 5 bases and the J gene end by 0 bases; junction bases not matched to a gene: 9. The CDR3 loop spans 17 amino acids. The chain's CDR3 is CSARRDRGAPSYNEQFF. The DNA of the CDR3 is TGCAGTGCTCGCCGGGACAGGGGGGCCCCCTCCTACAATGAGCAGTTCTTC.

The rearrangement links TRBV5-1 to TRBJ1-1; TRBD1 aligns across 8 bases. With V trimmed by 6 bases and J by 8 bases, 21 bases remained unmatched. In germline, CDR1 is SGHRS, CDR2 YFSETQ. The CDR3 loop spans 17 amino acids. The CDR3 here is CASTLYGDRIGGKEAFF. The CDR3 nucleotides are TGCGCCAGCACTCTTTACGGGGACAGGATTGGCGGGAAGGAAGCTTTCTTT.

This clonotype was recorded many times. V usage is TRBV7-9 and J usage is TRBJ2-1; D possibly corresponds to TRBD2 (7 bases). Germline assignment: CDR1 SEHNR and CDR2 FQNEAQ (reference sequence). This CDR3 contains 19 residues. Trimming removed 6 bases from V and 0 bases from J, with 24 bases in between. CDR3 sequence (DNA): TGTGCCAGCAGGCTCTTAGGGGGGGACGTGGGGAGCTCCTACAATGAGCAGTTCTTC. Its protein is CASRLLGGDVGSSYNEQFF.

This clonotype was found many times. J is TRBJ2-5 and V is TRBV27; 7 nucleotides align to TRBD1. CDR3 length: 14 residues. The V gene end was trimmed by 4 bases and the J gene end by 5 bases; junction bases not matched to a gene: 7. CDR1 is MNHEY and CDR2 is SMNVEV in the germline V gene (reference sequence). CDR3 residues: CASSSETGSETQYF. The CDR3 DNA reads TGTGCCAGCAGTTCCGAGACAGGGTCGGAGACCCAGTACTTC.

The rearrangement uses TRBV20-1 and TRBJ2-2; D may be TRBD1 (6 bases). CDR3 size: 14 residues. Germline lookup yields CDR1 DFQATT and CDR2 SNEGSKA (reference sequence). The V and J ends lost 3 bases and 3 bases respectively, with 11 bases between them. In DNA form, the CDR3 reads TGCAGTGCTAGTCCCCAGGGGTACACCGGGGAGCTGTTTTTT. Protein: CSASPQGYTGELFF.

The gene calls are TRBV5-1 and TRBJ2-2; 10 bases align to TRBD1. Germline values: CDR1 SGHRS, CDR2 YFSETQ. CDR3 length: 16 amino acids. The junction had 8 bases not matched to a gene; V was cut back by 4 bases and J by 5 bases. In DNA form, the CDR3 reads TGCGCCAGCAGCACAGACAGGGGGCGCCGAACCGGGGAGCTGTTTTTT. Its translation is CASSTDRGRRTGELFF. Supplemented by reference TRBV5-1 and TRBJ2-2, the full variable domain reads KAGVTQTPRYLIKTRGQQVTLSCSPISGHRSVSWYQQTPGQGLQFLFEYFSETQRNKGNFPGRFSGRQFSNSRSEMNVSTLELGDSALYLCASSTDRGRRTGELFFGEGSRLTVL.

The sample holds a few counts of this clonotype. A junction boundary mismatches the germline segment, possibly from a read error. The chain has TRBV7-7 and TRBJ2-5, with 8 positions matching TRBD1. The CDR3 is made up of 15 amino acids. Germline assignment: CDR1 SSHAT and CDR2 FNYEAQ (reference sequence). The CDR3 nucleotides read TGTGCTAGCAGCCTAGACCAGGGGGCTGGGGAGACCCAGTACTTC. The encoded protein is CASSLDQGAGETQYF.